This TCR beta chain was found in a study of shared clonotypes between healthy human individuals. Study summary: Each donor's CD8 memory used one plate, CD8 naive two, each CD4 subset three. Study-level findings and limits: The study drew on few donors, limiting represented genetic and exposure-history diversity. Clonotype sharing levels among donors were expected to vary with sequencing depth.

Produced via immunoSEQ multiplex PCR; TCRdb's table is partial and in-frame only. The profile covers about 600,000 clones, with 97% appearing a single time and 0.055% to 0.07% taken by the ten largest. Germline V CDR1 and CDR2: MRHNA, SNTAGT. The CDR3 consists of 13 residues. V lost 5 bases, J lost 3 bases, and 9 bases lay in between. Regarding this clone: Antigen unknown.

Material for sequencing was naive CD4+ T cells sorted from blood. Subset noted: CD45RA+ positively selected. The TCR sequence derives from a young woman in good health. This chain connects TRBV6-4 to TRBJ2-3; the D is unclear. DNA of the CDR3: TGTGCCAGCAGTCGTCAGAGGACAGATACGCAGTATTTT. It yields the protein CASSRQRTDTQYF.